This T cell receptor beta chain was sequenced during a study of Ad26.COV2.S vaccination and SARS-CoV-2 variants. Germline V gene sequence: CDR1 SGHTA, CDR2 FQGTGA. The CDR3 sequence is 11 residues long. V gave up 5 bases and J gave up 8 bases, with 6 bases separating them. Treatment meaning: some 19 received Ad26.COV2.S at low or high dose, single or two shots; roughly five received placebo; per-sample allocation not given. Vaccine and placebo recipients were sampled on day 63 after the first injection. Note on this clone: Its antigen remains unknown.

Study-wide results and caveats: Reported findings describe substantial breadth in spike-specific CD8+ and CD4+ T cell responses following vaccination.

Assay used: immunoSEQ multiplex PCR; TCRdb lists only in-frame clones, some missing. Altogether roughly 320,000 clones are present, approximately 86% being singletons, with the ten largest covering 2% to 2.5%. This specimen consisted of peripheral blood, obtained in a trial of Ad26.COV2.S vaccine versus placebo. This chain uses TRBV7-3 with TRBJ2-2; D is unresolved. The sequence was obtained from a person aged 18-60 years who received the Ad26.COV2.S COVID-19 vaccine or a placebo. The CDR3 DNA reads as TGTGCCAGCAGCGTAGGGGGGGAGCTGTTTTTT. Translating gives CASSVGGELFF.